The present entry profiles one T cell receptor (beta chain) with its context. Its cognate antigen is unknown. The PCR was carried out with 60 Vbeta primers and 13 Jbeta primers. Some clones are missing from TCRdb's copy, which holds only in-frame ones; the method was immunoSEQ multiplex PCR. The profile shows 210,000 or so clones, about 80% of them singletons. This record belongs to a study of cytomegalovirus exposure and HLA in healthy donors. Germline V lookup: CDR1 LGHNA, CDR2 YNFKEQ. CDR3 length: 16 amino acids. The V end was cut by 2 bases, the J end by 3 bases, with 16 bases between. Broader study findings: A reported reduction in N-insertions relative to the roughly 640-donor mean was seen in an Asian-associated ancestry cluster in a later analysis.

Source material: PBMCs. The J gene is TRBJ1-1, the V gene TRBV4-2; no clear D. This sequence was found in a woman aged 40-49 years in good health and CMV-seronegative. CDR3 region: CASSQQKGLGDTEAFF. The CDR3 DNA is TGTGCCAGCAGCCAACAGAAAGGCCTCGGAGACACTGAAGCTTTCTTT.